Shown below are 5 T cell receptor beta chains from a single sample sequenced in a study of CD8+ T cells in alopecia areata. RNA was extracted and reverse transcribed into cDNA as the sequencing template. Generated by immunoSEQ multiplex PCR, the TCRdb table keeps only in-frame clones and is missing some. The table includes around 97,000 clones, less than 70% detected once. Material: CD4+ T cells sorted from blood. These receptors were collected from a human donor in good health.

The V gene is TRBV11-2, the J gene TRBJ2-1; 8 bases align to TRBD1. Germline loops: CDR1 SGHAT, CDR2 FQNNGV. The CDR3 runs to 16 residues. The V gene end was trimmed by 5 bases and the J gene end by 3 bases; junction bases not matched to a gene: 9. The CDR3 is CASSPRTGSIYNEQFF. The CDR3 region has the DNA TGTGCCAGCAGCCCACGGACAGGGTCTATCTACAATGAGCAGTTCTTC.

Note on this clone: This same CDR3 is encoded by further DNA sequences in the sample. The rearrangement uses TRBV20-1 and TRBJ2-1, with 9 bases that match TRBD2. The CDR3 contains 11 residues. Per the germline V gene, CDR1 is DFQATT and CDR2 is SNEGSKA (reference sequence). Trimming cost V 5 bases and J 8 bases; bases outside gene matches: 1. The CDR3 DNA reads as TGCAGTGCTGCGGGGGGGTATGAGCAGTTCTTC. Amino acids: CSAAGGYEQFF.

CDR3 sequence (DNA): TGTGCCAGCAGTCATGGACAGGGAAGGGGCACCTACGAGCAGTACTTC. It specifies CASSHGQGRGTYEQYF. The chain uses TRBV27 and TRBJ2-7, with 8 bases aligning to TRBD1. CDR1 is MNHEY, CDR2 SMNVEV, per germline (reference sequence). With 5 bases clipped from V and 2 bases from J, the junction kept 11 bases outside the gene matches. The CDR3 runs to 16 residues.

The CDR3 reads CASGPIGGSTDTQYF. Written as DNA, the CDR3 is TGTGCCAGTGGCCCAATAGGCGGAAGCACAGATACGCAGTATTTT. V and J are TRBV19 and TRBJ2-3; D gene ambiguous. Germline V CDR1 and CDR2: LNHDA, SQIVND (reference sequence). The CDR3 covers 15 residues. V gave up 8 bases and J gave up 0 bases, with 15 bases separating them.

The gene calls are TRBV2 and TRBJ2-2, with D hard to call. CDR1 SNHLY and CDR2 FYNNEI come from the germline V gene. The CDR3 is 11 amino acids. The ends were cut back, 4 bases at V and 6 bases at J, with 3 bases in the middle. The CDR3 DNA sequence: TGTGCCAGCAGTGCAGCCGGGGAGCTGTTTTTT. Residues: CASSAAGELFF.